A selection of T cell receptor beta chains follows, all from one sample in a study of T cell repertoires in cytomegalovirus infection. TCRdb redid the calling of the reads with MiXCR, one entry per CDR3 protein. The data hold about 63,000 distinct CDR3 sequences, with about 19% observed a single time. Their specific antigens are unknown. Sequencing was performed on CD8+ T cells from cultured PBMCs, taken from culture after CMV antigen stimulation. Receptors originate from a human donor in good health (CMV status not recorded). Some clones in this sample may be carry-over from other donors' samples. CDR3s include the opening cysteine and the closing phenylalanine or tryptophan. The D gene is left open where the match is weak. Clone size is not always given. Where it is, it says once, few, many or a class for expanded clones.

D gene: TRBD1; V gene: TRBV7-9; J gene: TRBJ2-2; clone size: NA; CDR3 protein: CASRVMTGGNTGELFF; CDR3 DNA: TGTGCCAGCAGAGTAATGACAGGGGGGAACACCGGGGAGCTGTTTTTT
D gene: NA; V gene: TRBV6-6; J gene: TRBJ1-5; clone size: few; CDR3 protein: CASSLNGFSNQPQHF; CDR3 DNA: TGTGCCAGCAGCCTCAACGGGTTTAGCAATCAGCCCCAGCATTTT
D gene: NA; V gene: TRBV7-9; J gene: TRBJ2-2; clone size: NA; CDR3 protein: CASSGRYTGELFF; CDR3 DNA: TGTGCCAGCAGCGGAAGGTACACCGGGGAGCTGTTTTTT
D gene: NA; V gene: TRBV7-2; J gene: TRBJ1-1; clone size: NA; CDR3 protein: CASSRSHYTEAFF; CDR3 DNA: TGTGCCAGCAGCCGAAGTCATTACACTGAAGCTTTCTTT
D gene: TRBD1; V gene: TRBV12-3/TRBV12-4; J gene: TRBJ1-1; clone size: NA; CDR3 protein: CASSLYRGTEAFF; CDR3 DNA: TGTGCCAGCAGTTTGTACAGGGGCACTGAAGCTTTCTTT
D gene: NA; V gene: TRBV4-1; J gene: TRBJ2-1; clone size: NA; CDR3 protein: CASSQFDTDNEQFF; CDR3 DNA: TGCGCCAGCAGCCAATTCGACACCGACAATGAGCAGTTCTTC
D gene: NA; V gene: TRBV30; J gene: TRBJ1-5; clone size: NA; CDR3 protein: CAWGDGYNQPQHF; CDR3 DNA: TGTGCCTGGGGGGACGGTTACAATCAGCCCCAGCATTTT
D gene: NA; V gene: TRBV4-2; J gene: TRBJ1-1; clone size: many; CDR3 protein: CASSQPGLGHTEAFF; CDR3 DNA: TGTGCCAGCAGCCAACCGGGCCTGGGGCACACTGAAGCTTTCTTT
D gene: NA; V gene: TRBV11-2; J gene: TRBJ2-7; clone size: NA; CDR3 protein: CASSWEGAGGDEQYF; CDR3 DNA: TGTGCCAGCAGCTGGGAGGGGGCAGGGGGCGACGAGCAGTACTTC
D gene: NA; V gene: TRBV7-2; J gene: TRBJ2-5; clone size: few; CDR3 protein: CASSLWGREETQYF; CDR3 DNA: TGTGCCAGCAGCCTATGGGGGCGAGAAGAGACCCAGTACTTC
D gene: NA; V gene: TRBV7-2; J gene: TRBJ2-7; clone size: NA; CDR3 protein: CASSATWQDYEQYF; CDR3 DNA: TGTGCCAGCAGCGCCACCTGGCAGGATTACGAGCAGTACTTC
D gene: NA; V gene: TRBV27; J gene: TRBJ1-1; clone size: few; CDR3 protein: CASSPPGLLNTEAFF; CDR3 DNA: TGTGCCAGCAGTCCCCCGGGACTCCTGAACACTGAAGCTTTCTTT
D gene: NA; V gene: TRBV28; J gene: TRBJ1-1; clone size: few; CDR3 protein: CASSPTGNTEAFF; CDR3 DNA: TGTGCCAGCAGTCCTACGGGGAACACTGAAGCTTTCTTT
D gene: TRBD2; V gene: TRBV7-2; J gene: TRBJ2-3; clone size: NA; CDR3 protein: CASSTGLAGLAQYF; CDR3 DNA: TGTGCCAGCAGCACGGGACTAGCGGGATTGGCGCAGTATTTT
D gene: TRBD2; V gene: TRBV7-4; J gene: TRBJ2-7; clone size: NA; CDR3 protein: CASSLASLAGGYEQYF; CDR3 DNA: TGTGCCAGCAGCTTAGCGTCTCTAGCGGGGGGCTACGAGCAGTACTTC
D gene: TRBD1; V gene: TRBV4-3; J gene: TRBJ1-5; clone size: NA; CDR3 protein: CASSQGTGGHQPQHF; CDR3 DNA: TGCGCCAGCAGCCAAGGGACAGGGGGACATCAGCCCCAGCATTTT
D gene: NA; V gene: TRBV11-3; J gene: TRBJ1-2; clone size: NA; CDR3 protein: CASSLDVRWANYGYTF; CDR3 DNA: TGTGCCAGCAGCTTAGATGTCCGGTGGGCTAACTATGGCTACACCTTC
D gene: TRBD1; V gene: TRBV6-1; J gene: TRBJ2-2; clone size: NA; CDR3 protein: CASSPPTGTGSNTGELFF; CDR3 DNA: TGTGCCAGCAGTCCCCCGACCGGGACAGGGAGTAACACCGGGGAGCTGTTTTTT
D gene: TRBD1; V gene: TRBV11-2; J gene: TRBJ2-1; clone size: NA; CDR3 protein: CASSGDRDNEQFF; CDR3 DNA: TGTGCCAGCAGCGGAGACAGGGACAATGAGCAGTTCTTC
D gene: TRBD1; V gene: TRBV7-2; J gene: TRBJ1-2; clone size: medium-sized; CDR3 protein: CASSLGGQGENYGYTF; CDR3 DNA: TGTGCCAGCAGCTTAGGGGGACAGGGGGAGAACTATGGCTACACCTTC
D gene: TRBD1; V gene: TRBV6-2/TRBV6-3; J gene: TRBJ1-1; clone size: once; CDR3 protein: CASSYYRSRDSSGTEAFF; CDR3 DNA: TGTGCCAGCAGTTACTATAGGTCCCGGGACAGCTCCGGCACTGAAGCTTTCTTT
D gene: NA; V gene: TRBV6-5; J gene: TRBJ1-4; clone size: NA; CDR3 protein: CASSSTWGEKLFF; CDR3 DNA: TGTGCCAGCAGTTCGACATGGGGTGAAAAACTGTTTTTT
D gene: NA; V gene: TRBV6-2/TRBV6-3; J gene: TRBJ1-1; clone size: many; CDR3 protein: CASTTLTGENTEAFF; CDR3 DNA: TGTGCCAGCACAACTCTTACAGGAGAGAACACTGAAGCTTTCTTT
D gene: TRBD2; V gene: TRBV9; J gene: TRBJ2-2; clone size: few; CDR3 protein: CASSDPGLAGGLNTGELFF; CDR3 DNA: TGTGCCAGCAGCGACCCGGGACTAGCGGGGGGCCTTAACACCGGGGAGCTGTTTTTT
D gene: NA; V gene: TRBV30; J gene: TRBJ1-1; clone size: large; CDR3 protein: CAWRLWGDDNTEAFF; CDR3 DNA: TGTGCCTGGAGACTCTGGGGAGATGACAACACTGAAGCTTTCTTT
D gene: NA; V gene: TRBV19; J gene: TRBJ1-1; clone size: NA; CDR3 protein: CASSISGGGPEAFF; CDR3 DNA: TGTGCCAGTAGTATATCGGGTGGGGGTCCTGAAGCTTTCTTT
D gene: TRBD1; V gene: TRBV7-2; J gene: TRBJ2-1; clone size: few; CDR3 protein: CASSYRGHEQFF; CDR3 DNA: TGTGCCAGCAGCTACAGGGGGCATGAGCAGTTCTTC
D gene: NA; V gene: TRBV12-3/TRBV12-4; J gene: TRBJ1-3; clone size: NA; CDR3 protein: CASSLSTAAGNTIYF; CDR3 DNA: TGTGCCAGCAGTTTATCGACGGCGGCTGGAAACACCATATATTTT
D gene: TRBD1; V gene: TRBV7-8; J gene: TRBJ1-5; clone size: few; CDR3 protein: CASSHIGDRGHQPQHF; CDR3 DNA: TGTGCCAGCAGCCACATCGGGGACAGGGGGCATCAGCCCCAGCATTTT
D gene: NA; V gene: TRBV7-6; J gene: TRBJ2-3; clone size: NA; CDR3 protein: CASSLARGQDEADTQYF; CDR3 DNA: TGTGCCAGCAGCTTAGCGCGTGGGCAGGACGAAGCAGATACGCAGTATTTT
D gene: NA; V gene: TRBV4-3; J gene: TRBJ1-5; clone size: NA; CDR3 protein: CASSQDSGINQPQHF; CDR3 DNA: TGCGCCAGCAGCCAAGATAGTGGCATCAATCAGCCCCAGCATTTT
D gene: TRBD1; V gene: TRBV7-2; J gene: TRBJ1-4; clone size: many; CDR3 protein: CASSSGGTGAEKLFF; CDR3 DNA: TGTGCCAGCAGCTCCGGGGGGACAGGGGCTGAAAAACTGTTTTTT
D gene: TRBD2; V gene: TRBV5-6; J gene: TRBJ2-7; clone size: few; CDR3 protein: CASSAGTSLHEQYF; CDR3 DNA: TGTGCCAGCAGCGCCGGGACTAGCCTCCACGAGCAGTACTTC
D gene: NA; V gene: TRBV11-2; J gene: TRBJ2-7; clone size: NA; CDR3 protein: CASRDRDKSYEQYF; CDR3 DNA: TGTGCCAGCCGTGACCGGGACAAGTCCTACGAGCAGTACTTC